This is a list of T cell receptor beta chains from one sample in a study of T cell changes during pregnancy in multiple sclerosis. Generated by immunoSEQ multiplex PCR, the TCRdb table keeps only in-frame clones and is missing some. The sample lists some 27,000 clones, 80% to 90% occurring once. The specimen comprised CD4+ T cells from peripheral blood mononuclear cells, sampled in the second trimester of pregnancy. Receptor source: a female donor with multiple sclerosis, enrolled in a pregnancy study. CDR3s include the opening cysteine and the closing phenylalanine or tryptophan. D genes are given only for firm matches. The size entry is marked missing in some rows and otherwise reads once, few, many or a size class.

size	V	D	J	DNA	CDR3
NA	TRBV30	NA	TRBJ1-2	TGTGCCTGGAGTGTACAGGGATTTTATGGCTACACCTTC	CAWSVQGFYGYTF
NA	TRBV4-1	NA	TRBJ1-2	TGCGCCAGCAGCCAAGATTGGGGAGGGGGCTACACCTTC	CASSQDWGGGYTF
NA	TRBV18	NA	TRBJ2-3	TGTGCCAGCTCACCCGGGATAGGAGCCTGGAATACGCAGTATTTT	CASSPGIGAWNTQYF
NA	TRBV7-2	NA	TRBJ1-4	TGTGCCAGCAGCCCCGCCCTCGGGATGCCAAATGAAAAACTGTTTTTT	CASSPALGMPNEKLFF
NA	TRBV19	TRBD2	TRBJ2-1	TGTGCCAGTACCCCACTAGCGGGGGGGTACAATGAGCAGTTCTTC	CASTPLAGGYNEQFF
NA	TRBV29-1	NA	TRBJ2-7	TGCAGCGTTGAAGATCCGGGGAGGGGGTACTACGAGCAGTACTTC	CSVEDPGRGYYEQYF
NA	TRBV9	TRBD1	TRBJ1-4	TGTGCCAGCAGCGTCCGGACAGGCCTTAATGAAAAACTGTTTTTT	CASSVRTGLNEKLFF
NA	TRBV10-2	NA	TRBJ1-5	TGCGCCAGCAGTCCGGGACAAGATCAGCCCCAGCATTTT	CASSPGQDQPQHF
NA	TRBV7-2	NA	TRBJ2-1	TGTGCCAGCAGCTTAAGCTCTGAGCAGTTCTTC	CASSLSSEQFF
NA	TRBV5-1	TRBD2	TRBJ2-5	TGCGCCACGGGGACTAGCGGGGGGGCCCAAGAGACCCAGTACTTC	CATGTSGGAQETQYF
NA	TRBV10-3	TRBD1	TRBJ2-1	TGTGCCATCAGTGCCGAGCTTTCCGGGACAGGGTCGGGGGATGAGCAGTTCTTC	CAISAELSGTGSGDEQFF
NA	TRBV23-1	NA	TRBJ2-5	TGCGCCAGCAGTCAGGGGAGTCAAGAGACCCAGTACTTC	CASSQGSQETQYF
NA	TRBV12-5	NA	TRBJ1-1	TGTGCTAGCAGACAGGTGAACACTGAAGCTTTCTTT	CASRQVNTEAFF
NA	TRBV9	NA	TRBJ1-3	TGTGCCAGCAGCGTAGGTAGTTCCACCTCTGGAAACACCATATATTTT	CASSVGSSTSGNTIYF
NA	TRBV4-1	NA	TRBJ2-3	TGCGCCAGCAGCCAGAGGGGGACCCGCTTTAGCACAGATACGCAGTATTTT	CASSQRGTRFSTDTQYF
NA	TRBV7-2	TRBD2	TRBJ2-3	TGTGCCAGCAGCTTTCAGCGGGGGATAAGCACAGATACGCAGTATTTT	CASSFQRGISTDTQYF
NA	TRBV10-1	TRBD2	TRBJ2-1	TGCGCCAGCAGTGACCCCCTGACTAGCGTAGCTGAGCAGTTCTTC	CASSDPLTSVAEQFF
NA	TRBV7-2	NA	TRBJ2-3	TGTGCCAGCAGCCGGCGGGGACTCACAGATACGCAGTATTTT	CASSRRGLTDTQYF
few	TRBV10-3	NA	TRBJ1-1	TGTGCCATCACCCCTCAGTCGAACACTGAAGCTTTCTTT	CAITPQSNTEAFF
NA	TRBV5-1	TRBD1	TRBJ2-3	TGCGCCAGCAGCTTGGGACAGGGGTACACAGATACGCAGTATTTT	CASSLGQGYTDTQYF
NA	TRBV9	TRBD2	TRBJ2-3	TGTGCCAGCAGCTTCGGACTAGCGGGGGATGAACGGGGCACAGATACGCAGTATTTT	CASSFGLAGDERGTDTQYF
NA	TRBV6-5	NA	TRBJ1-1	TGTGTCTGTCGGCGCAGGGTTCAGAACGCTGAAGCTTTCTTT	CVCRRRVQNAEAFF
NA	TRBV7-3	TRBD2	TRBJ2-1	TGTGCCAGCAGCCCCGGACTAGCAAGCGAGCAGTTCTTC	CASSPGLASEQFF
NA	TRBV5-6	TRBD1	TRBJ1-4	TGTGCCAGCAGCTACGCTACAGGGGGCGGATATGAAAAACTGTTTTTT	CASSYATGGGYEKLFF
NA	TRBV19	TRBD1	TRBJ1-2	TGTGCCAGTAGTATAGCACACAGGGGTGGTGGCTACACCTTC	CASSIAHRGGGYTF
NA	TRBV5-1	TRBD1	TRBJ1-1	TGCGCCAGCAGCTTGGGGGGAGGTGGGACAGGGGTGAACACTGAAGCTTTCTTT	CASSLGGGGTGVNTEAFF
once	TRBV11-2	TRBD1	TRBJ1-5	TGTGCCAGCAGCAGGACAGGGGCCAGCAATCAGCCCCAGCATTTT	CASSRTGASNQPQHF
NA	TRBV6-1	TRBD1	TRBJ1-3	TGTGCCAGCAATTCCGGTCAGGGGGCTGGAAACACCATATATTTT	CASNSGQGAGNTIYF
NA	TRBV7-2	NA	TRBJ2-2	TGTGCCAGCGGCCCTAGGGGTTTACCCGGGGAGCTGTTTTTT	CASGPRGLPGELFF
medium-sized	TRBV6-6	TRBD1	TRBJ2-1	TGTGCCAGCAGCACTACAGGGGACAATGAGCAGTTCTTC	CASSTTGDNEQFF
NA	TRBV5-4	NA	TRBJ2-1	TGTGCCAGCAGCTTGGCAGGGGACGGCTCCTACAATGAGCAGTTCTTC	CASSLAGDGSYNEQFF
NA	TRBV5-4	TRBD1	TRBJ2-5	TGTGCCAGCAGCTTCCGACAGGGTGTTGAGACCCAGTACTTC	CASSFRQGVETQYF
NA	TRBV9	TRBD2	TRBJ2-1	TGTGCCAGCAGTAGGACTAGCGGAGTGAATGAGCAGTTCTTC	CASSRTSGVNEQFF
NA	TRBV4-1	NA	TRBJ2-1	TGCGCCAGCAGCCGGAGTAGAGACAATGAGCAGTTCTTC	CASSRSRDNEQFF
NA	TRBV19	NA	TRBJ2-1	TGTGCCAGTAATCCAGGGTCCTACAATGAGCAGTTCTTC	CASNPGSYNEQFF
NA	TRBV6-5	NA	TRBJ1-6	TGTGCCAGCAGTTACATGGACGCGGGCAGTATTTTACCCCTCCACTTT	CASSYMDAGSILPLHF
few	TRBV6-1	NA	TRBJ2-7	TGTGCCAGCAGTGCCCGGTTCTACGAGCAGTACTTC	CASSARFYEQYF
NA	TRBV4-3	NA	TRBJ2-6	TGCGCCAGCAGCCCCACAGACCTAAGCTCTGGGGCCAACGTCCTGACTTTC	CASSPTDLSSGANVLTF
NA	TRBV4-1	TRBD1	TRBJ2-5	TGCGCCAGCAGCCAAGATACCGGGACAGGGGCTCCCCGGAAGGAGACCCAGTACTTC	CASSQDTGTGAPRKETQYF
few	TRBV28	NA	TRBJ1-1	TGTGCCAGCAGGCGACAGGAGAACACTGAAGCTTTCTTT	CASRRQENTEAFF
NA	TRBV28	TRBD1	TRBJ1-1	TGTGCCAGCAATCTCTCTACAGGGGAAACTGAAGCTTTCTTT	CASNLSTGETEAFF
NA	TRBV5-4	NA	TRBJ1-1	TGTGCCAGCAGCTTGGACAGGGACACTGAAGCTTTCTTT	CASSLDRDTEAFF